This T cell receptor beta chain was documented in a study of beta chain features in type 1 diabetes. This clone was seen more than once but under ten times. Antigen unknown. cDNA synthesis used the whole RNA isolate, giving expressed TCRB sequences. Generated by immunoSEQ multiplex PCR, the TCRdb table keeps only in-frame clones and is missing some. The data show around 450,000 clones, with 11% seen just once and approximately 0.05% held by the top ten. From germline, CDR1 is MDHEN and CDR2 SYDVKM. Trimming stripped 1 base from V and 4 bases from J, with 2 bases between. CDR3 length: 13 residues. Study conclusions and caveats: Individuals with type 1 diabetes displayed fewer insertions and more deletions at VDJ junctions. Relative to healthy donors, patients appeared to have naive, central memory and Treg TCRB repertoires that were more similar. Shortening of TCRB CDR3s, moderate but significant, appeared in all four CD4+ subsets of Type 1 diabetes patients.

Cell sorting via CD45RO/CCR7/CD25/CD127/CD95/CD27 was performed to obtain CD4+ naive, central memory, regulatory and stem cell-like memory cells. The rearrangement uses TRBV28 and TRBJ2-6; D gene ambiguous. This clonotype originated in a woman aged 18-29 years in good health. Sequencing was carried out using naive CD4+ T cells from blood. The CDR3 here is CASSLSGANVLTF. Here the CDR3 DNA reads TGTGCCAGCAGTTTATCCGGGGCCAACGTCCTGACTTTC.